This TCR beta chain appears in the sequencing data of a study of blood T cells in healthy people across ages (dated by TCRdb to between 2015 and 2016). Regarding the research as a whole: Template switching captured roughly one uniquely barcoded TCR beta cDNA molecule per two T cells in model experiments. Using deep sequencing normalized with unique cDNA molecular identifiers, the study measured how TCR beta repertoire diversity changes with age. Donors were grouped into four age groups: young (average approximately 16 years), middle-aged (less than 40), aged (around 60) and long-lived (about 90). To avoid experimental bias, donors of different ages were randomly spread across the sequencing lanes. Two additional independent replicas of 1 million unique cDNA reads from the same blood draw were analyzed for two donors (one aged 18 to 30 and one aged 80 or older).

The approximately 39 donors, aged roughly 6 to 100 years, were systemically healthy Caucasian individuals from Russia. Ten milliliters of peripheral blood were drawn from each donor into EDTA-treated Vacutainer tubes. Ficoll-Paque density-gradient centrifugation was used to isolate PBMCs, with at least 6 million per sample. Trizol reagent was used to extract total RNA from the PBMCs, yielding at least 5.5 micrograms per sample. For every donor, flow cytometry on a PBMC aliquot measured the percentage of naive CD45RAhigh/CD27high T cells. About this clonotype itself: Its antigen is still unknown. No much larger clone exists at a distance of one base, and base qualities are not known.

Clipping removes 6 bases from V and 3 bases from J, with 11 as the unmatched junction base count. CDR1 and CDR2, per the germline V gene (reference sequence), are DFQATT and SNEGSKA. Counted from cysteine to phenylalanine, this CDR3 has 15 amino acids. The entry retains the CDR3 DNA only, 45 bases that are in frame from base 1. The study at large found these results: Conclusive comparison of naive and antigen-experienced compartments was prevented by the profiling of bulk unsorted PBMCs. Total diversity estimates from one million sequenced T cells were considered lower bounds and underestimates. The long-lived group showed more naive CD4+ T cells, fewer expanded clones and increased TCR diversity than the aged group, suggesting age selection. Donor CMV infection status was unknown, potentially confounding age-related changes in expanded clonotypes. There was a strong correlation between observed TCR beta diversity and the percentage of naive T cells measured by flow cytometry. Observed TCR beta diversity per million T cells fell roughly linearly with age, and a significant reduction was already apparent by age about 36.

To prepare the library, 5' RACE was applied. A second roughly 7 to 11 cycle PCR used a sample-barcoded 5' primer and a J-beta primer mix. A template-switch 5' adaptor carrying 12 random nucleotides introduced a unique molecular identifier onto each TCR beta cDNA molecule. At least 2.5 million CDR3-containing paired-end reads were obtained from each sample. First-strand cDNA synthesis was performed from all RNA using the Mint cDNA synthesis kit, with priming by a TRBC-specific oligonucleotide. Following uracil-DNA glycosylase treatment, a first 18-cycle PCR with universal primers M1SS and BC2_uni_R was performed on all cDNA. The study's own analysis went as follows. Normalization of each sample was performed by random selection of 1 million high-quality reads, each carrying a distinct molecular identifier. Instead of being binned into consensus sequences, reads with shared molecular identifiers were discarded. MiTCR, with a Q25 quality threshold and the strictest error-elimination algorithm, was used for CDR3 identification, clonotype clustering and error correction. A nonparametric unseen species model with Euler transformation was used to estimate lower-bound total TCR beta diversity. TCRdb's own reprocessing of the public reads used fastp at Q25 and MiXCR and kept productive beta chains. Every distinct CDR3 protein forms one entry, paired with its most common genes and DNA. TCRdb, not the original authors, processed these V and J calls. The sample records 1.5 million to 2 million distinct CDR3 sequences, about 39% of which are singletons. The ten largest clonotypes hold around 23% of the sample.

The receptor chain draws on TRBV20-1 and TRBJ1-5; 7 of the junction bases match TRBD1. Sequences were obtained from blood. The clonotype was recovered from a human donor in good health. The nucleotide sequence reads as follows: TGCAGTGCGGCGGAAGGACAGGCCCCCAATCAGCCCCAGCATTTT. This sequence encodes CSAAEGQAPNQPQHF.